This is a list of T cell receptor beta chains from one sample in a study of cytomegalovirus exposure and HLA in healthy donors. TCRdb's table, derived via immunoSEQ multiplex PCR, lists solely in-frame clones and lacks some. The sample records 100,000 to 150,000 clones, 74% being singletons. What was sequenced was PBMCs. Receptors originate from a man aged 40-55 years in good health and CMV-seropositive. Both conserved end residues are part of each CDR3. A D gene is named only where the DNA matches it firmly. Size is stated for part of the rows, as once, few or many counts, or as a class when the clone is expanded.

J: TRBJ1-1
length: 14
size: once
V: TRBV6-4
D: TRBD1
DNA: TGTGCCAGCAGTAAGACAGGGTTGAGCACTGAAGCTTTCTTT
CDR3: CASSKTGLSTEAFF

J: TRBJ1-1
length: 13
size: -
V: TRBV28
D: TRBD1
DNA: TGTGCCAGCAGGTCGACAGGGAGGCCTGAAGCTTTCTTT
CDR3: CASRSTGRPEAFF

J: TRBJ2-1
length: 13
size: few
V: TRBV28
D: -
DNA: TGTGCCAGCAGTTTCGCCCTCCAGAATGAGCAGTTCTTC
CDR3: CASSFALQNEQFF

J: TRBJ2-5
length: 16
size: -
V: TRBV27
D: -
DNA: TGTGCCAGCAGTTTAAATCTTGGCTGGTCCTTGGAGACCCAGTACTTC
CDR3: CASSLNLGWSLETQYF

J: TRBJ2-7
length: 16
size: few
V: TRBV18
D: -
DNA: TGTGCCAGCTCACCCCCCAATCAGGGGTGGCTCGACGAGCAGTACTTC
CDR3: CASSPPNQGWLDEQYF

J: TRBJ2-5
length: 15
size: -
V: TRBV7-2
D: TRBD2
DNA: TGTGCCAGCAGCTTCGGGACTAGCGGAGAAGAGACCCAGTACTTC
CDR3: CASSFGTSGEETQYF

J: TRBJ1-5
length: 11
size: -
V: TRBV28
D: -
DNA: TGTGCCGGCGGGCTCCCTCGGGCCCAGCATTTT
CDR3: CAGGLPRAQHF

J: TRBJ2-5
length: 14
size: -
V: TRBV9
D: -
DNA: TGTGCCAGCAGCCCTAGGGGGGGGCTGGAGACCCAGTACTTC
CDR3: CASSPRGGLETQYF

J: TRBJ2-7
length: 15
size: -
V: TRBV7-6
D: -
DNA: TGTGCCAGCAGAGCAGCCCAGGGGCACTCCTACGAGCAGTACTTC
CDR3: CASRAAQGHSYEQYF

J: TRBJ2-5
length: 14
size: -
V: TRBV15
D: -
DNA: TGTGCCACCAGCCAGGGGCTAGTTGAAGAGACCCAGTACTTC
CDR3: CATSQGLVEETQYF

J: TRBJ2-7
length: 14
size: -
V: TRBV29-1
D: TRBD1
DNA: TGCAGCGCCTCTCCGGGACAGGGGGCTAACGAGCAGTACTTC
CDR3: CSASPGQGANEQYF

J: TRBJ2-2
length: 16
size: -
V: TRBV28
D: -
DNA: TGTGCCAGCAGACCTTCTGTTAGGGGAAGCACCGGGGAGCTGTTTTTT
CDR3: CASRPSVRGSTGELFF

J: TRBJ2-5
length: 13
size: few
V: TRBV6-5
D: TRBD1
DNA: TGTGCCAGCAGCGGGACAGGCGGGGAGACCCAGTACTTC
CDR3: CASSGTGGETQYF

J: TRBJ1-5
length: 17
size: -
V: TRBV19
D: TRBD1
DNA: TGTGCCAGTAGGCCGGGACAGGGGGCTTATAGCAATCAGCCCCAGCATTTT
CDR3: CASRPGQGAYSNQPQHF

J: TRBJ1-4
length: 11
size: -
V: TRBV6-1
D: -
DNA: TGTGCCAGCAGTGGACAAGGGGAACTGTTTTTT
CDR3: CASSGQGELFF

J: TRBJ1-5
length: 16
size: many
V: TRBV10-3
D: TRBD1
DNA: TGTGCCATCAGTGAGTCGGGTACAGGGGGTTATCAGCCCCAGCATTTT
CDR3: CAISESGTGGYQPQHF

J: TRBJ2-3
length: 17
size: -
V: TRBV5-1
D: TRBD2
DNA: TGCGCCAGCAGCTTGGGTAGCGGGGGGGCCGGCACAGATACGCAGTATTTT
CDR3: CASSLGSGGAGTDTQYF

J: TRBJ2-2
length: 17
size: -
V: TRBV7-6
D: -
DNA: TGTGCCAGCAGCTTAGCCGGAACAGGGGGAGGGACCGGGGAGCTGTTTTTT
CDR3: CASSLAGTGGGTGELFF

J: TRBJ2-1
length: 13
size: few
V: TRBV6-1
D: -
DNA: TGTGCCAGCGTAGGACTAATTACTAATGAGCAGTTCTTC
CDR3: CASVGLITNEQFF

J: TRBJ2-7
length: 15
size: -
V: TRBV7-8
D: TRBD1
DNA: TGTGCCAGCAGCTCGGCGACAGGGGGTCCCTACGAGCAGTACTTC
CDR3: CASSSATGGPYEQYF

J: TRBJ1-1
length: 13
size: -
V: TRBV30
D: TRBD1
DNA: TGTGCCTGGAGTGTTCCCGGGACAGATTTAGCTTTCTTT
CDR3: CAWSVPGTDLAFF

J: TRBJ1-5
length: 14
size: -
V: TRBV30
D: -
DNA: TGTGCCTGGAGTCACGGGGGGGGCCATCAGCCCCAGCATTTT
CDR3: CAWSHGGGHQPQHF

J: TRBJ2-3
length: 14
size: -
V: TRBV7-9
D: -
DNA: TGTGCCAGCAGCCCCGGGGATCCCACAGATACGCAGTATTTT
CDR3: CASSPGDPTDTQYF

J: TRBJ1-4
length: 14
size: -
V: TRBV5-5
D: TRBD1
DNA: TGTGCCAGCAGCTTGGACAGGGGGAATGAAAAACTGTTTTTT
CDR3: CASSLDRGNEKLFF

J: TRBJ1-1
length: 12
size: -
V: TRBV30
D: -
DNA: TGTGCCTGGAGTCGGGGAGGGACTGAAGCTTTCTTT
CDR3: CAWSRGGTEAFF

J: TRBJ2-7
length: 14
size: -
V: TRBV11-2
D: TRBD1
DNA: TGTGCCAGCAGCTCCGGGACAGGGGTATACGAGCAGTACTTC
CDR3: CASSSGTGVYEQYF

J: TRBJ2-1
length: 19
size: -
V: TRBV6-1
D: TRBD2
DNA: TGTGCCAGCAGTGAAGCCTGGTGGACTAGCGGGAGAAAGAACGATGAGCAGTTCTTC
CDR3: CASSEAWWTSGRKNDEQFF

J: TRBJ1-4
length: 16
size: -
V: TRBV9
D: -
DNA: TGTGCCAGCAGCGTAACCGACAGTCAGAATAATGAAAAACTGTTTTTT
CDR3: CASSVTDSQNNEKLFF

J: TRBJ1-5
length: 15
size: -
V: TRBV5-6
D: -
DNA: TGTGCCAGCAGCTTGGCGGGGGATAGCAATCAGCCCCAGCATTTT
CDR3: CASSLAGDSNQPQHF

J: TRBJ1-4
length: 19
size: -
V: TRBV7-3
D: TRBD1
DNA: TGTGCCAGCAGCTTAACCGGGACAGGGGGGACTGCAACTAATGAAAAACTGTTTTTT
CDR3: CASSLTGTGGTATNEKLFF